The sequence of this T cell receptor beta chain was determined in a study of T cells expressing NK-cell markers. Study-wide context: According to the study, TCR beta repertoires originated from sorted CD3+CD56+NKG2C+, CD3+CD56+NKG2C- and CD3+CD56-NKG2C+ T cells. General observations from the study: Several donors likewise had their CD3+CD56-NKG2C+ fraction led by these clonotypes. The dominant NKG2C+ clonotypes represented roughly 1.0-7.5% of CD8+ T cells in six donors.

The CDR3 has 15 residues. Worth noting for this clonotype: Its antigen is not identified.

A 5'RACE template switching approach incorporating UMIs was used to make TCR beta cDNA. For each CDR3 protein, TCRdb gives one entry from its re-call of the 5' RACE reads, without DNA. The table for this sample gives about 170,000 distinct CDR3 sequences. The source is a man aged 18 to 69 in good health. Sequenced sample: blood T cells: a sorted CD56 or NKG2C T cell subset, CD4+ or CD8+ T cells, or bulk PBMC T cells (not recorded which). The gene calls are TRBV12-3 or TRBV12-4 and TRBJ2-1. CDR3 protein: CASSSIIRGYNEQFF.